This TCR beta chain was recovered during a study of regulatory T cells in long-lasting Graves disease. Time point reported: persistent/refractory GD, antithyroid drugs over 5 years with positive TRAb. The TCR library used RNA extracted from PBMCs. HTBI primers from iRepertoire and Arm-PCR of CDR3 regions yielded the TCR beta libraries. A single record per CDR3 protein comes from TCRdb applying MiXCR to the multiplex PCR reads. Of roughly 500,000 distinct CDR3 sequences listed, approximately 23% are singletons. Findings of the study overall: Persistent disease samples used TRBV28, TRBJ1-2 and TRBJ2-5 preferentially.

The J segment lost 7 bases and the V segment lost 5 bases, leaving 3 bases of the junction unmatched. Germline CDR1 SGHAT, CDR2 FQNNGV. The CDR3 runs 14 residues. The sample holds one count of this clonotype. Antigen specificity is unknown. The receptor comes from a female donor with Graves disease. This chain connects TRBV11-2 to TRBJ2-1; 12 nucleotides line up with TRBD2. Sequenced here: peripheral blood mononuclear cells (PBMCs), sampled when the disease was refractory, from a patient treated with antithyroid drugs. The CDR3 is CASSRLAGVNEQFF. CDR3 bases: TGTGCCAGCAGCCGACTAGCGGGAGTTAATGAGCAGTTCTTC.